Listed below are T cell receptor beta chains from one sample, sequenced in a study of cytomegalovirus exposure and HLA in healthy donors. Produced via immunoSEQ multiplex PCR; TCRdb's table is partial and in-frame only. The sample holds fewer than 100,000 clones, approximately 81% seen once. The sample taken for sequencing was PBMCs. All receptors derive from a woman aged 40 to 50 in good health and CMV-seropositive. Both conserved end residues are part of each CDR3.

V	J	CDR3
TRBV4-2	TRBJ2-3	CASSQDLGAGVGDTQYF
TRBV6-5	TRBJ2-2	CASSRTGELFF
TRBV27	TRBJ1-1	CASSSLQGRTEAFF
TRBV5-6	TRBJ2-3	CASSFLLGDTQYF
TRBV4-1	TRBJ1-1	CASSQPTGGRTEAFF
TRBV5-4	TRBJ2-1	CASSLDGRAWTSGSYNEQFF
TRBV28	TRBJ1-5	CASSLDWTGNRPQHF
TRBV6-1	TRBJ2-7	CASRRQGSEQYF
TRBV5-1	TRBJ1-4	CASSSGQGDSGEKLFF
TRBV2	TRBJ2-1	CASRALGGISNEQFF
TRBV9	TRBJ2-3	CASSARDRGTDTQYF
TRBV5-4	TRBJ2-5	CASSLTMRETQYF
TRBV2	TRBJ1-1	CASSGGQANTEAFF
TRBV12-5	TRBJ2-7	CASGLGLGYEQYF
TRBV19	TRBJ2-5	CASKPQGAETQYF
TRBV19	TRBJ1-3	CASSNRQGAGNTIYF
TRBV7-2	TRBJ1-5	CASSLVGGNSNQPQHF
TRBV28	TRBJ1-2	CASSPDRGGNYGYTF
TRBV11-3	TRBJ2-7	CASSPEEGLAYEQYF
TRBV10-1	TRBJ2-1	CASSESQGGRNEQFF
TRBV4-1	TRBJ2-7	CASSHLTTGLSYEQYF
TRBV7-8	TRBJ2-2	CASSPQGSNTGELFF
TRBV5-1	TRBJ2-1	CASSTGTGGGGVF
TRBV18	TRBJ2-5	CASSPPAKETQYF
TRBV5-1	TRBJ2-7	CASSLDSGASSYEQYF
TRBV27	TRBJ1-2	CASSLSPTGGVGYTF
TRBV5-1	TRBJ2-7	CASSPGQSYEQYF
TRBV6-1	TRBJ2-7	CASTMTSGDYEQYF
TRBV9	TRBJ2-1	CASSVVTNEQFF
TRBV4-1	TRBJ1-5	CASSREMPTGALNQPQHF
TRBV15	TRBJ1-5	CATSRDKGRQPQHF
TRBV5-1	TRBJ2-1	CASRAGNNEQFF
TRBV19	TRBJ1-1	CASSMLGSGEAFF
TRBV30	TRBJ2-3	CAWSVVAGVGDTQYF
TRBV5-5	TRBJ2-5	CASSGNRDQETQYF
TRBV5-4	TRBJ1-1	CASSLDSFSEAFF
TRBV4-2	TRBJ2-1	CASSQVGQGAVDNEQFF
TRBV6-1	TRBJ1-5	CASSVSSNQPQHF
TRBV19	TRBJ1-3	CASSKQGNTIYF
TRBV9	TRBJ1-3	CASGRGDSSGNTIYF
TRBV14	TRBJ1-2	CASSQGDLIDYGYTF
TRBV18	TRBJ2-1	CASSKDRGQVNEQFF
TRBV7-7	TRBJ2-2	CASSFSYTGELFF
TRBV7-9	TRBJ2-3	CASSLARSLATDTQYF
TRBV21-1	TRBJ2-7	CASSKEEEGKPYEQYF
TRBV7-9	TRBJ1-3	CASKGGTGNTIYF
TRBV27	TRBJ2-3	CASKTGFTDTQYF
TRBV19	TRBJ2-2	CASSTGGGTGELFF
TRBV29-1	TRBJ2-7	CSVVPGTSAYYEQYF
TRBV19	TRBJ1-3	CASIKTGVENTIYF
TRBV29-1	TRBJ1-1	CSAIGQGSSEAFF
TRBV5-8	TRBJ1-2	CASSLTGGSVGYTF
TRBV2	TRBJ2-7	CASSEGLAGVLEQYF
TRBV29-1	TRBJ2-3	CSVVLAGTDTQYF
TRBV13	TRBJ2-5	CVSSRDRGAWETQYF
TRBV29-1	TRBJ1-2	CSALTGGNYGYTF
TRBV7-2	TRBJ2-1	CASSWNGLHNEQFF